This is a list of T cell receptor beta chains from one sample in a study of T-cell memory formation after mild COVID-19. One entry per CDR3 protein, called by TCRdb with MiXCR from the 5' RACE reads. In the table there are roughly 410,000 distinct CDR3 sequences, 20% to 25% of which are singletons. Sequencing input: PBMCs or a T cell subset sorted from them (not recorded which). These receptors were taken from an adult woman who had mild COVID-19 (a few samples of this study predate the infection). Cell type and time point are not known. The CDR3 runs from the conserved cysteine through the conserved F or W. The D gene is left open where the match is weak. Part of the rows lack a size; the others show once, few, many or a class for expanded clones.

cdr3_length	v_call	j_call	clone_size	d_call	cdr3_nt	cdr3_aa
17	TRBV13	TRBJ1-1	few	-	TGTGCCAGCAGCTTAGTCCCCGGTCAAGGGGGGAACACTGAAGCTTTCTTT	CASSLVPGQGGNTEAFF
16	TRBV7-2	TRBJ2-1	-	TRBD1	TGTGCCAGCAGCTTAGCGGGGCAGGGGGTTGGCAATGAGCAGTTCTTC	CASSLAGQGVGNEQFF
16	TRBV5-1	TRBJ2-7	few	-	TGCGCCAGCAGCCTCCCCACAGCGCTGAGCTCCTACGAGCAGTACTTC	CASSLPTALSSYEQYF
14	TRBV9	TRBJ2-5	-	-	TGTGCCAGCAGCGTTGGAGGGAGCTTTGAGACCCAGTACTTC	CASSVGGSFETQYF
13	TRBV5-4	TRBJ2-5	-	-	TGTGCCAGCAGCTTGGTGACAGAAGAGACCCAGTACTTC	CASSLVTEETQYF
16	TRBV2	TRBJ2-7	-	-	TGTGCCAGCAGTGAAGTCAGGCGTAGGGGCAGATACGAGCAGTACTTC	CASSEVRRRGRYEQYF
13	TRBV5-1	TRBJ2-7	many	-	TGCGCCAGCAGCTCTACAGTCTCCTACGAGCAGTACTTC	CASSSTVSYEQYF
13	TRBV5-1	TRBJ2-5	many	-	TGCGCCAGCAGCCTGGGACCGCAAGAGACCCAGTACTTC	CASSLGPQETQYF
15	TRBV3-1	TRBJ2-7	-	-	TGTGCCAGCAGCCAACAAGGGTCCCTCTCCTACGAGCAGTACTTC	CASSQQGSLSYEQYF
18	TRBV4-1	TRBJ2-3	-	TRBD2	TGCGCCAGCAGCCAGTTTCCCCCCGCGGGGGGGATCACAGATACGCAGTATTTT	CASSQFPPAGGITDTQYF
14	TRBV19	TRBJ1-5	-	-	TGTGCCAGTAGTACTTGGACAGAGAATCAGCCCCAGCATTTT	CASSTWTENQPQHF
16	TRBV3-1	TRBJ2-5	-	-	TGTGCCAGCAGACATCGACAGGCGACGGGGATGGAGACCCAGTACTTC	CASRHRQATGMETQYF
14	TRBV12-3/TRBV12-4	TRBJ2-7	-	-	TGTGCCAGCAGTTTAGTATCAGACCCGCTGGGGCAGTACTTC	CASSLVSDPLGQYF
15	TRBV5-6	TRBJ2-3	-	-	TGTTCCAGCAGCTGGGGGGGCGGGAGTCCAGATACGCAGTATTTT	CSSSWGGGSPDTQYF
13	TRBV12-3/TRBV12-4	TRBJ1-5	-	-	TGTGCCAGCAGTTTCATTGACGATCAGCCCCAGCATTTT	CASSFIDDQPQHF
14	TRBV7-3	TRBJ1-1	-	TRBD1	TGTGCCAGCAGCCGGACAGGGGGGATGACTGAAGCTTTCTTT	CASSRTGGMTEAFF
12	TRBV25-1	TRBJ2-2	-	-	TGTGCCAGCACGATCGACACCGGGGAGCTGTTTTTT	CASTIDTGELFF
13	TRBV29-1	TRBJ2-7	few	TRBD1	TGCAGCGCCCGGGACAGGGAAACCTACGAGCAGTACTTC	CSARDRETYEQYF
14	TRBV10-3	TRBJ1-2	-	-	TGTGCCATCAGTAGCGGGAAGGGAAACTATGGCTACACCTTC	CAISSGKGNYGYTF
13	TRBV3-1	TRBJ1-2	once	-	TGTGCCAGCAGCCAAGAAGGGCAGTATGGCTACACCTTC	CASSQEGQYGYTF
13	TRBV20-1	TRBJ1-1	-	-	TGCAGTGCTAGAGGGGCCGCGAACACTGAAGCTTTCTTT	CSARGAANTEAFF
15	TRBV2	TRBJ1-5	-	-	TGTGCCAGCAGAGCCGGGACGTCTGCTAATCAGCCCCAGCATTTT	CASRAGTSANQPQHF
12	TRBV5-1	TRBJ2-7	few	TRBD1	TGCGCCAGCAGCTCGGGACAGCTTGAGCAGTACTTC	CASSSGQLEQYF
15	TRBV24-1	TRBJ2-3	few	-	TGTGCCACCAGTGATACTACCCTAGCAGCAGATACGCAGTATTTT	CATSDTTLAADTQYF
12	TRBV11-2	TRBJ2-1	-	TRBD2	TGTGCCAGCAGGCTAGCGGGACCTGAGCAGTTCTTC	CASRLAGPEQFF
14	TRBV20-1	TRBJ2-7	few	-	TGCAGTGCTAGTGGGGGGACCGCTGCCTACGAGCAGTACTTC	CSASGGTAAYEQYF
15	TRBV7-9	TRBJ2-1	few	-	TGTGCCAGCAGCTTATCCGGGGGGCGGACCAATGAGCAGTTCTTC	CASSLSGGRTNEQFF
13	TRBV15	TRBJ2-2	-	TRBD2	TGTGCCACCAGCATCTCTAGCGGCGGGGAGCTGTTTTTT	CATSISSGGELFF
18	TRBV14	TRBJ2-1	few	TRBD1	TGTGCCAGCAGCCGACAGGGTTCGAATGGGATCGGGTACAATGAGCAGTTCTTC	CASSRQGSNGIGYNEQFF
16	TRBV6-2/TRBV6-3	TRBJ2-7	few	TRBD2	TGTGCCAGCAGGGATGAGACTAGCGGGAGCTCCTACGAGCAGTACTTC	CASRDETSGSSYEQYF
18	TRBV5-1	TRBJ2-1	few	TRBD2	TGCGCCAGCAGCTTTAGGCAGGCGGGAGTCATGGGGCACAATGAGCAGTTCTTC	CASSFRQAGVMGHNEQFF
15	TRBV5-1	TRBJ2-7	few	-	TGCGCCAGCAGCCTCCTAGGCCAGGGGATTACCGAGCAGTACTTC	CASSLLGQGITEQYF
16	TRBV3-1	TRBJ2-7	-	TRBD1	TGTGCCAGCAGCCAGGCCACAGGGGGCGTCTCCTACGAGCAGTACTTC	CASSQATGGVSYEQYF
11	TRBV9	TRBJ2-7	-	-	TGTGCCAGCAGCCCTCCGGGAGAGGGGTACTTC	CASSPPGEGYF
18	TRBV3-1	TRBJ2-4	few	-	TGTGCCAGCAGCCAGCCTCGGGGTCCCAAAGGGGGGAAAAACATTCAGTACTTC	CASSQPRGPKGGKNIQYF
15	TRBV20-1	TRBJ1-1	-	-	TGCAGTGCTAGTAGGGGTCTCCTAATGAACACTGAAGCTTTCTTT	CSASRGLLMNTEAFF
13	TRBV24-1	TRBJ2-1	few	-	TGTGCCACCAGTGATTTTCTCCAGGGAGAGCAGTTCTTC	CATSDFLQGEQFF